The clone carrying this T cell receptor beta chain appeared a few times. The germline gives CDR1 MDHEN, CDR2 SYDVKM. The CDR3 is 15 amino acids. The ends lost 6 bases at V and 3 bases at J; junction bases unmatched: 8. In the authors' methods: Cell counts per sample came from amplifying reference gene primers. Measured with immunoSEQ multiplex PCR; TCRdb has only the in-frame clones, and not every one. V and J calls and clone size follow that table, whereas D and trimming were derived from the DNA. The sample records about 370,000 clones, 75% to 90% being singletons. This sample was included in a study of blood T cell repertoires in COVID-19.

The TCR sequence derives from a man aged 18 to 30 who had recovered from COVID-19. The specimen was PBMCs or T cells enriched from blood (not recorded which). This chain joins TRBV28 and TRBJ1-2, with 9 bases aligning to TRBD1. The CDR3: CASRTGQGGHYGYTF. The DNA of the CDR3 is TGTGCCAGCAGGACGGGACAGGGCGGGCACTATGGCTACACCTTC.